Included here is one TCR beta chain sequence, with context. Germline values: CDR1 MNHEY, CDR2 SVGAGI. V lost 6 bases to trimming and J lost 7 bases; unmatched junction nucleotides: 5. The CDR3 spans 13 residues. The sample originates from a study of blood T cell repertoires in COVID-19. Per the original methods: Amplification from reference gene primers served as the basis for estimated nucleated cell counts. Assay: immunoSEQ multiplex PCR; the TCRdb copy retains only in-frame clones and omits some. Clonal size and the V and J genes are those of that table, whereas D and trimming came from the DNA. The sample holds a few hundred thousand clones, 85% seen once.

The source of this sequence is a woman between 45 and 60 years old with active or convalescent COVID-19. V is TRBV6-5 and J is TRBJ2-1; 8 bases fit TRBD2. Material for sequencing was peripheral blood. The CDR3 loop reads CASRVAGTNEQFF. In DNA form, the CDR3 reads TGTGCCAGCAGGGTAGCGGGAACGAATGAGCAGTTCTTC.